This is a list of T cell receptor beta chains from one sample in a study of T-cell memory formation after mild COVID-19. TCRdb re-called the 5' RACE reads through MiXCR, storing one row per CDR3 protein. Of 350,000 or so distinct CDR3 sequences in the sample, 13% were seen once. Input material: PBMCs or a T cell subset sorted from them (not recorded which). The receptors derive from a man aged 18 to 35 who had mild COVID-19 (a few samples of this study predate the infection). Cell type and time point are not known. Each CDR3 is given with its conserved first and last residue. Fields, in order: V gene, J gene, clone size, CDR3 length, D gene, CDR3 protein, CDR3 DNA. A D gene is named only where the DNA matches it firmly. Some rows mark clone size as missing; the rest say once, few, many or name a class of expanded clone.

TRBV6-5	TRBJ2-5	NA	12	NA	CASSPRGATQYF	TGTGCCAGCAGTCCCCGGGGAGCGACCCAGTACTTC
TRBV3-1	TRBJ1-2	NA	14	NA	CASSDRLTNYGYTF	TGTGCCAGCAGTGACAGACTTACTAACTATGGCTACACCTTC
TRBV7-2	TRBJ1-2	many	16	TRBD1	CASHAPGTGANYGYTF	TGTGCCAGCCATGCCCCCGGGACAGGAGCTAACTATGGCTACACCTTC
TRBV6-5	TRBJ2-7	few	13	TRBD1	CATRDSATYEQYF	TGTGCCACCCGGGACAGCGCTACCTACGAGCAGTACTTC
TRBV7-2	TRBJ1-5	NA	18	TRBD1	CASSLVGTGGAGNQPQHF	TGTGCCAGCAGCTTAGTGGGGACAGGGGGCGCCGGCAATCAGCCCCAGCATTTT
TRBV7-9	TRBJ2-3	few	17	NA	CASEPPPEVRSTDTQYF	TGTGCCAGCGAGCCCCCCCCGGAGGTTCGGTCCACAGATACGCAGTATTTT
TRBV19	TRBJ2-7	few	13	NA	CASSAGTTYEQYF	TGTGCCAGTAGTGCAGGGACAACCTACGAGCAGTACTTC
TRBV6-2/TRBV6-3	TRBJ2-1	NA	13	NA	CATSVSSYNEQFF	TGTGCCACCTCGGTTAGCAGCTACAATGAGCAGTTCTTC
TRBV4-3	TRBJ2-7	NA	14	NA	CASSQDSGRYEQYF	TGCGCCAGCAGCCAAGATTCGGGGCGCTACGAGCAGTACTTC
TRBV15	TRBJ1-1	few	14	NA	CATSAPYLNTEAFF	TGTGCCACCAGCGCACCGTACCTGAACACTGAAGCTTTCTTT
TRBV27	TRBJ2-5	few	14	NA	CARIGGKRRETQYF	TGTGCCAGGATAGGGGGGAAAAGGCGAGAGACCCAGTACTTC
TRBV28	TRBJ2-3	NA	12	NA	CASTRWGDTQYF	TGTGCCAGCACCCGGTGGGGAGATACGCAGTATTTT
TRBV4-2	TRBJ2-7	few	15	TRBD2	CASSPINLGLAGQYF	TGTGCCAGCAGTCCCATCAACCTCGGACTAGCTGGGCAGTACTTC
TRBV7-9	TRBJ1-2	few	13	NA	CASSFESQGGYTF	TGTGCCAGCAGCTTTGAGTCCCAGGGTGGCTACACCTTC
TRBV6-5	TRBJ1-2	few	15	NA	CASRREHRENYGYTF	TGTGCCAGCAGACGGGAGCACAGGGAGAACTATGGCTACACCTTC
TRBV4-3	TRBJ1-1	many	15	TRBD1	CASSRRTGRGTEAFF	TGCGCCAGCAGCCGACGGACAGGGAGAGGCACTGAAGCTTTCTTT
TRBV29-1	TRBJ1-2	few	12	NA	CSADGGGYGYTF	TGCAGCGCGGACGGAGGGGGCTATGGCTACACCTTC
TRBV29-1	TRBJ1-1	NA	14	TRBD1	CSVGRQGRSTEAFF	TGCAGCGTTGGGAGACAGGGGCGGAGCACTGAAGCTTTCTTT
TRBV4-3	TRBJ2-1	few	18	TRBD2	CASSTLAGAYSSYNEQFF	TGCGCCAGCAGTACTCTAGCGGGGGCATACTCATCCTACAATGAGCAGTTCTTC
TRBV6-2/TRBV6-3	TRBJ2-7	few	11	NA	CASGESYEQYF	TGTGCCAGCGGGGAGTCCTACGAGCAGTACTTC
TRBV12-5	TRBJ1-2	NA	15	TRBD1	CASGFAADREGGYTF	TGTGCTAGTGGTTTCGCTGCGGACAGGGAGGGAGGCTACACCTTC
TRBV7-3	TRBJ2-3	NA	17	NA	CASSPSGIARSTDTQYF	TGTGCCAGCAGCCCAAGCGGAATAGCGAGAAGCACAGATACGCAGTATTTT
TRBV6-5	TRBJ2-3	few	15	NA	CASSFSGGHTDTQYF	TGTGCCAGCAGTTTCTCGGGGGGCCACACAGATACGCAGTATTTT
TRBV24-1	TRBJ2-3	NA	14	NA	CATSDRGYSNTQYF	TGTGCCACCAGTGACAGGGGCTACTCGAATACGCAGTATTTT
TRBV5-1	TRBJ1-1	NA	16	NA	CASSPPRAQLNTEAFF	TGCGCCAGCAGCCCTCCGAGGGCGCAGCTGAACACTGAAGCTTTCTTT
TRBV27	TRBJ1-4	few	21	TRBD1	CASSKKFPGQGFTATNEKLFF	TGTGCCAGCAGTAAAAAATTCCCGGGACAGGGATTTACTGCAACTAATGAAAAACTGTTTTTT
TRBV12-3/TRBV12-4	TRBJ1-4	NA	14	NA	CASSFQGYYEKLFF	TGTGCCAGCAGTTTTCAGGGATATTACGAAAAACTGTTTTTT
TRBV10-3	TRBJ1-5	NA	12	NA	CAISAGDQPQHF	TGTGCCATCAGCGCAGGCGATCAGCCCCAGCATTTT
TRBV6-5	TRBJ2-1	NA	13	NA	CASTVPGADEQFF	TGTGCCAGCACGGTCCCAGGGGCGGATGAGCAGTTCTTC
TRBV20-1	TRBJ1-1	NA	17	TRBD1	CSARDLRTGDVNTEAFF	TGCAGTGCTAGAGATCTGAGGACAGGGGACGTGAACACTGAAGCTTTCTTT
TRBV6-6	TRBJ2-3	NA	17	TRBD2	CASSYSMLAGFPDTQYF	TGTGCCAGCAGTTACTCGATGTTAGCGGGGTTTCCAGATACGCAGTATTTT
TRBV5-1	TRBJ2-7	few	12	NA	CASSPGVREQYF	TGCGCCAGCTCCCCTGGCGTTCGGGAGCAGTACTTC
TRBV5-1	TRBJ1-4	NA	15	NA	CASSLGQLTDEKLFF	TGCGCCAGCAGCTTGGGACAGCTTACCGATGAAAAACTGTTTTTT
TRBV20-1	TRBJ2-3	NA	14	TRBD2	CSPSGGPRGDTQYF	TGCAGCCCGAGCGGGGGGCCGAGAGGGGATACGCAGTATTTT
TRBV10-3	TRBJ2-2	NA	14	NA	CAISGSGSTGELFF	TGTGCCATCAGTGGGAGCGGGTCCACCGGGGAGCTGTTTTTT
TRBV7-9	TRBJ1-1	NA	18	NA	CASSLFEWGLGGNTEAFF	TGTGCCAGCAGCTTATTCGAGTGGGGCTTAGGGGGGAACACTGAAGCTTTCTTT
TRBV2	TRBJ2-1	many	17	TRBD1	CASSTNRDRVGYNEQFF	TGTGCCAGCAGTACCAACCGGGACAGGGTCGGTTACAATGAGCAGTTCTTC
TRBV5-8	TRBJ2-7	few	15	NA	CASSLGAEITYEQYF	TGTGCCAGCAGCTTGGGTGCGGAGATAACCTACGAGCAGTACTTC
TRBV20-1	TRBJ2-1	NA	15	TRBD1	CSATDRGSSYNEQFF	TGCAGTGCGACCGACAGGGGGAGCTCCTACAATGAGCAGTTCTTC
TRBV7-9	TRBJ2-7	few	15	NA	CASSLGGSPSYEQYF	TGTGCCAGCAGCTTAGGGGGGTCCCCGTCCTACGAGCAGTACTTC
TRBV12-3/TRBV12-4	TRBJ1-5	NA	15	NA	CASSWAGWGTQPQHF	TGTGCCAGCAGTTGGGCAGGGTGGGGCACTCAGCCCCAGCATTTT
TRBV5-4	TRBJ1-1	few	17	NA	CASSSSWGSGMNTEAFF	TGTGCCAGCAGCTCTTCTTGGGGCTCGGGGATGAACACTGAAGCTTTCTTT
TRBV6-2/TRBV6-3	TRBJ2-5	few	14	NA	CASSYSGTSGTQYF	TGTGCCAGCAGTTACTCAGGGACTTCTGGGACCCAGTACTTC
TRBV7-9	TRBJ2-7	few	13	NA	CASSFSGANEQYF	TGTGCCAGCAGCTTTTCTGGGGCCAACGAGCAGTACTTC
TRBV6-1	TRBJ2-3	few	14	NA	CATTQRDLGDTQYF	TGTGCCACTACCCAGAGGGACCTAGGAGATACGCAGTATTTT
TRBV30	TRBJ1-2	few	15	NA	CAWLRPGALIYGYTF	TGTGCCTGGCTTCGCCCGGGAGCCCTCATCTATGGCTACACCTTC
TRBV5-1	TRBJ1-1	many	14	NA	CASSSATVNTEAFF	TGCGCCAGCAGCTCGGCGACGGTGAACACTGAAGCTTTCTTT
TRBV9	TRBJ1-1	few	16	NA	CASSVYAGQGRTEAFF	TGTGCCAGCAGCGTATACGCAGGACAAGGACGCACTGAAGCTTTCTTT
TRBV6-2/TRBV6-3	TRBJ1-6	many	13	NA	CASSFTSGTPFHF	TGTGCCAGCAGTTTCACTTCCGGGACACCCTTCCACTTT
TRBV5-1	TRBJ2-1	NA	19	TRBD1	CASSGRDRGPDGAYNEQFF	TGCGCCAGCAGCGGACGGGACAGGGGGCCGGACGGGGCCTACAATGAGCAGTTCTTC
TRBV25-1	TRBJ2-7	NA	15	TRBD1	CASSDGDRGSYEQYF	TGTGCCAGCAGTGATGGGGACAGGGGTTCCTACGAGCAGTACTTC
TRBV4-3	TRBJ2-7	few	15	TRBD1	CASSQTYSQGLEQYF	TGCGCCAGCAGCCAAACGTACTCACAGGGGCTCGAGCAGTACTTC
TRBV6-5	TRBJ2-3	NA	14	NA	CASRRDSVQDTQYF	TGTGCCAGCAGACGCGACAGCGTTCAGGATACGCAGTATTTT
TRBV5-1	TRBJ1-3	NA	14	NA	CASSYGISGNTIYF	TGCGCCAGCAGCTATGGGATCTCTGGAAACACCATATATTTT
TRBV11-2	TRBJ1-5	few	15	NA	CASSLGTALNQPQHF	TGTGCCAGCAGCTTAGGGACAGCCCTCAATCAGCCCCAGCATTTT